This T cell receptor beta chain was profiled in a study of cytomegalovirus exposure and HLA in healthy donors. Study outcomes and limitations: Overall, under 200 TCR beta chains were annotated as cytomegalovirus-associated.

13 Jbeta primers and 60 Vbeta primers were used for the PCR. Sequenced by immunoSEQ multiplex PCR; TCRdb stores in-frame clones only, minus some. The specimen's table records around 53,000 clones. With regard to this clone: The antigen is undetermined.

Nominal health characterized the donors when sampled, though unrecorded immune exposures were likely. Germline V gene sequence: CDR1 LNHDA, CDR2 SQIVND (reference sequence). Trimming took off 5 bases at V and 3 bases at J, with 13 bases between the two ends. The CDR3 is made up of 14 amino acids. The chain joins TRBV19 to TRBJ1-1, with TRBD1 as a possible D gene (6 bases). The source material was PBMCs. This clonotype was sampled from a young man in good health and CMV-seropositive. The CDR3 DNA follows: TGTGCCAGTAGTTGGGAGGGGGGAGACACTGAAGCTTTCTTT. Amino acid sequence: CASSWEGGDTEAFF.